The entry below gives a single TCR beta chain sequence along with its context. Its antigen has not been determined. Within one base of it there is no much larger clone, and no base qualities were kept. In the germline V gene, CDR1 corresponds to MDHEN and CDR2 to SYDVKM. The CDR3 has 16 amino acids, counting the end cysteine and phenylalanine. Here the CDR3 DNA is all that survives: 48 bases in frame from base 1. The junction shows trimming of 5 bases on V and 0 bases on J, plus 11 bases between the germline ends. This record comes from a study of blood T cell repertoires in COVID-19 (dated by TCRdb to the early 2020s). Turning to the overall study: The collaborator samples originated in the United States, Italy and Spain and spanned the acute and convalescent phases of COVID-19. The prospective study material was composed of cDNA or gDNA derived from T cells, B-cell-depleted T cells, or PBMCs. Subjects who had been exposed to COVID-19, were actively infected with it, or had recovered from it provided the deeply sampled blood TCRbeta repertoires that made up the dataset. The repertoires were released in a freely available public database meant as a resource for research on the immune response to SARS-CoV-2. The samples were drawn from the first 160 participants of the ongoing ImmuneRACE study and from under 1,500 subjects provided by 6 global collaborators. Sample metadata almost always included a de-identified subject ID, COVID-19 status, age in years and sex. HLA class I and class II types, where available, came from metadata supplied by the sample provider rather than from assay-based typing. What the study reported, not specific to this receptor: How much clinical and demographic metadata was included differed by source and by participant, and the metadata was provided uncurated.

TCRbeta CDR3 regions were amplified from genomic DNA using the immunoSEQ Assay, a bias-controlled multiplex PCR. In the source study's methods: The number of nucleated cells in each sample was estimated by amplification of reference gene primers within the assay. To quantify the absolute abundance of each unique TCRbeta CDR3 rearrangement, sequence reads were collapsed and filtered. For each sample, productive Simpson clonality was calculated as the square root of Simpson's diversity index across productive rearrangements. The table was pulled from immuneACCESS by TCRdb, which kept in-frame rearrangements only. Such tables lose some clones; where checked, under half of the loss comes from unresolved V genes, and the rest has no known cause. Clonal size and the V and J genes are those of that table, whereas D and trimming came from the DNA. Recorded for this sample are approximately 280,000 clones; approximately 84% of them occurred a single time. The ten largest clonotypes hold 2% to 2.5% of the sample.

Samples from volunteer blood donors who had recovered from COVID-19 were contributed by a second Seattle source. The collaborating institutions used their own protocols to collect whole blood in K2EDTA tubes. For TCRbeta analysis, collaborators shipped samples as frozen whole blood, isolated PBMCs, or DNA extracted from either of those sample types. The rearranged chain carries TRBV28 and TRBJ1-6; matching of 5 bases hints at TRBD1 as the D gene. The sample consisted of peripheral blood. The sequence came from a woman in her 30s who had recovered from COVID-19. The nucleotide sequence reads TGTGCCAGCAGTGCCGGGGGTAGCTCCTATAATTCACCCCTCCACTTT. This translates into CASSAGGSSYNSPLHF.